The next 17 T cell receptor beta chains were all read from a single sample in a study of Ad26.COV2.S vaccination and SARS-CoV-2 variants. Data came from immunoSEQ multiplex PCR; TCRdb stores just in-frame clones and leaves some out. This table has around 380,000 clones, 80% to 90% appearing once. Sample treatment: roughly 20 received Ad26.COV2.S at low or high dose, single or two shots; several received placebo; per-sample allocation not given. Sample collection was performed on day 63 after the first vaccine or placebo injection. Here the sequenced sample was peripheral blood, taken in a trial of Ad26.COV2.S vaccine versus placebo. The receptor source for this set is a person aged 18-65 years who received the Ad26.COV2.S COVID-19 vaccine or a placebo.

The chain has TRBV2 and TRBJ1-2, with a possible D match to TRBD1 (6 bases). CDR1 and CDR2 from the germline V gene are SNHLY and FYNNEI. Trimming took off 2 bases at V and 4 bases at J, with 14 bases between the two ends. This CDR3 is built from 15 residues. The CDR3 bases are TGTGCCAGCAGTGAACAGGGGACCCTTTCCTATGGCTACACCTTC. Its protein product is CASSEQGTLSYGYTF.

V is TRBV2 and J is TRBJ2-7; TRBD1 aligns across 9 bases. Trimming took 3 bases from V and 3 from J; bases not matched to a gene: 6. The germline V gene has CDR1 SNHLY and CDR2 FYNNEI. CDR3 size: 15 residues. The CDR3 region is CASSDAGQGLYEQYF. The CDR3 DNA follows: TGTGCCAGCAGTGATGCGGGACAGGGTCTCTACGAGCAGTACTTC.

CDR3 in amino acids: CASSSSYEQYF. CDR3 nucleotide sequence: TGTGCCAGCAGTTCCTCCTACGAGCAGTACTTC. The V and J genes are TRBV2 and TRBJ2-7, with unresolved D. Trimming removed 5 bases at V and 0 bases at J, with 2 bases between. Germline lookup yields CDR1 SNHLY and CDR2 FYNNEI. CDR3 size: 11 residues.

This clone is a singleton in its sample. V and J are TRBV6-5 and TRBJ1-4; 7 positions agree with TRBD1. Germline CDR1 and CDR2: MNHEY and SVGAGI. CDR3 length: 14 amino acids. J lost 8 bases, V lost 6 bases, and 9 bases had no gene match. CDR3 residues: CASRPGQEEEKLFF. In nucleotides, the CDR3 is TGTGCCAGCAGACCCGGACAGGAGGAGGAAAAACTGTTTTTT.

The chain links TRBV6-5 to TRBJ2-1; possible D gene TRBD1, 5 bases. The CDR3 spans 13 residues. Trimming took 6 bases from V and 7 from J, leaving 13 bases between them. Germline CDR1 and CDR2: MNHEY and SVGAGI. The CDR3 sequence is CASSLFRGNEQFF. CDR3 DNA sequence: TGTGCCAGCAGCCTTTTTAGGGGAAATGAGCAGTTCTTC.

This chain links TRBV4-1 with TRBJ1-1, with 7 positions matching TRBD1. V lost 0 bases to trimming and J lost 3 bases; unmatched junction nucleotides: 4. The germline V gene has CDR1 MGHRA and CDR2 YSYEKL. This CDR3 is 15 amino acids long. CDR3 sequence reads: CASSQDPGGDTEAFF. The CDR3 DNA sequence: TGCGCCAGCAGCCAAGATCCAGGGGGAGACACTGAAGCTTTCTTT.

Turning to this clone: The junction departs from the called germline gene at one end, perhaps through a read error. The chain employs TRBV6-1 and TRBJ1-2; D unclear. Germline V gene sequence: CDR1 MNHNS, CDR2 SASEGT. The CDR3 consists of 11 residues. The CDR3 nucleotides are TGTGCCAGCAGTGAAGCAGCAAAGGACTACTTC. Translating it yields CASSEAAKDYF.

The chain has TRBV3-1 (or the pseudogene TRBV3-2) and TRBJ2-2, with D possibly matching TRBD2 (5 bases). The V end lost 0 bases, the J end lost 2 bases, and 7 bases lay between the germline ends. The CDR3 extends over 15 amino acids. The germline gives CDR1 LGHDT, CDR2 YNNKEL (reference sequence). The CDR3 DNA follows: TGTGCCAGCAGCCAAGATGGAGGTAACACCGGGGAGCTGTTTTTT. Translated: CASSQDGGNTGELFF.

The V call is TRBV4-1, the J call TRBJ1-1; D unresolved. CDR3 length: 12 residues. Per germline, CDR1 MGHRA and CDR2 YSYEKL. Trimming removed 4 bases from V and 5 bases from J, with 8 bases in between. CDR3 bases: TGCGCCAGCAGCCTTTTAGGGACTGAAGCTTTCTTT. This encodes CASSLLGTEAFF.

The V and J genes are TRBV19 and TRBJ1-1, with D uncertain. Trimming stripped 7 bases from V and 7 bases from J, with 13 bases between. This CDR3 contains 12 residues. In germline, CDR1 is LNHDA, CDR2 SQIVND (reference sequence). CDR3 protein: CASISGHFEAFF. CDR3 nucleotide sequence: TGTGCCAGTATTAGTGGGCACTTTGAAGCTTTCTTT.

With respect to this clone: This CDR3 is also generated by other DNA sequences in the sample. The chain combines TRBV7-2 with TRBJ2-7; 10 bases line up with TRBD1. This CDR3 region has 14 residues. V was pared by 5 bases and J by 1 base, with 2 bases of the junction left unmatched. Germline CDR1 reads SGHTA; CDR2 reads FQGNSA. CDR3 in amino acids: CASSDRGRSYEQYF. The DNA of the CDR3 is TGTGCCAGCAGCGACAGGGGGCGATCCTACGAGCAGTACTTC.

V usage is TRBV25-1 and J usage is TRBJ2-7; TRBD1 matches at 7 bases. Germline CDR1 reads MGHDK; CDR2 reads SYGVNS. The ends lost 3 bases at V and 4 bases at J; junction bases unmatched: 15. This CDR3 spans 17 amino acids. The CDR3: CASSDLRSQGKWYEQYF. The CDR3, as DNA: TGTGCCAGCAGTGACCTGAGGTCACAGGGGAAGTGGTACGAGCAGTACTTC.

This sequence joins TRBV12-5 and TRBJ1-1, with D unresolved. Trimming cost V 7 bases and J 2 bases, with 11 bases left between them. This CDR3 is built from 13 residues. Germline CDR1 and CDR2: LGHNT and FRNRAP. The CDR3 is CASVRKGNTEAFF. The CDR3 bases are TGTGCTAGTGTCCGAAAGGGAAACACTGAAGCTTTCTTT.

V is TRBV2 and J is TRBJ1-3; a weak D match, TRBD1 (5 bases). V lost 5 bases, J lost 9 bases, and 17 bases lay in between. This CDR3 comprises 14 residues. Germline CDR1 and CDR2: SNHLY and FYNNEI. The chain's CDR3 is CASSPGRTASTIYF. The CDR3 DNA sequence: TGTGCCAGCAGTCCGGGACGGACGGCGTCCACCATATATTTT.

This clone was recorded only once. V is TRBV19 and J is TRBJ2-1; 7 positions agree with TRBD1. The germline V gene encodes CDR1 LNHDA and CDR2 SQIVND (reference sequence). Trimming took 3 bases from V and 8 from J; bases not matched to a gene: 4. CDR3 length: 13 residues. CDR3 DNA sequence: TGTGCCAGTAGTATTGACAGGGCGGATGAGCAGTTCTTC. As protein: CASSIDRADEQFF. Variable domain in full (rest from reference TRBV19 and TRBJ2-1): DGGITQSPKYLFRKEGQNVTLSCEQNLNHDAMYWYRQDPGQGLRLIYYSQIVNDFQKGDIAEGYSVSREKKESFPLTVTSAQKNPTAFYLCASSIDRADEQFFGPGTRLTVL.

This sequence joins TRBV5-8 and TRBJ1-5; 10 bases fit TRBD1. The V gene's germline CDR1 is SGHTS and CDR2 YDEGEE. V dropped 6 bases and J dropped 0; count of bases not matched to a gene: 6. The CDR3 sequence is 16 residues long. CDR3 region: CASKMRQGASNQPQHF. As DNA, the CDR3 is TGTGCCAGCAAAATGAGACAGGGGGCTAGCAATCAGCCCCAGCATTTT.

J is TRBJ2-3 and V is TRBV7-9; D remains unclear. The germline V gene encodes CDR1 SEHNR and CDR2 FQNEAQ (reference sequence). This CDR3 has 12 residues. Trimming removed 10 bases from V and 2 bases from J, with 10 bases in between. DNA for the CDR3: TGTGCCACCGGACCAGACACAGATACGCAGTATTTT. Translated, it gives CATGPDTDTQYF.